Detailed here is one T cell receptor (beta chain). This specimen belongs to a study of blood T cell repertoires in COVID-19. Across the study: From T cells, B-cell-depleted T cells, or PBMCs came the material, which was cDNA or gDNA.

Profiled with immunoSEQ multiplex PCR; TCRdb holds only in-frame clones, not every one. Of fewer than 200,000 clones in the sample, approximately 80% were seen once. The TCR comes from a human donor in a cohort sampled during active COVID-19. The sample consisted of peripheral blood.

As DNA, the CDR3 is TGTGCCAGCTCACCGCTTGGGACTAGCGGGAGGGCTGGGGCCAACGTCCTGACTTTC. Its translation: CASSPLGTSGRAGANVLTF. V gene TRBV18 combines with J gene TRBJ2-6, with 16 positions matching TRBD2. Germline trimming cut 3 bases from V and 2 bases from J; bases unmatched to any gene: 4. The CDR3 extends over 19 amino acids. Germline V gene lookup returns CDR1 KGHSH and CDR2 LQKENI.